This paragraph reports one T cell receptor beta chain. Its antigen is undetermined. This specimen belongs to a study of graft-versus-host responses after intestinal transplantation. Study-level points and caveats: In recipient marrow, GvH clones were found, and some appeared first in ileum or blood. There was an association between peak levels of circulating GvH clones and early post-transplant HvG declines.

Germline values: CDR1 SGDLS, CDR2 YYNGEE. The CDR3 is made up of 15 amino acids. V dropped 4 bases and J dropped 4; count of bases not matched to a gene: 6. TCRdb keeps only in-frame clones here, not all; method: immunoSEQ multiplex PCR. The data contain tens of thousands of clones, 85% to 95% of them singletons. The TCR sequence derives from a human donor who received an intestinal transplant. This specimen was unstimulated CD8+ T cells sorted from spleen or lymph node cells, taken before intestinal transplant. The chain joins TRBV9 to TRBJ2-1, with TRBD2 matching 9 bases. The CDR3: CASSLSGGRYNEQFF. CDR3 bases: TGTGCCAGCAGCCTTAGCGGGGGACGATACAATGAGCAGTTCTTC.